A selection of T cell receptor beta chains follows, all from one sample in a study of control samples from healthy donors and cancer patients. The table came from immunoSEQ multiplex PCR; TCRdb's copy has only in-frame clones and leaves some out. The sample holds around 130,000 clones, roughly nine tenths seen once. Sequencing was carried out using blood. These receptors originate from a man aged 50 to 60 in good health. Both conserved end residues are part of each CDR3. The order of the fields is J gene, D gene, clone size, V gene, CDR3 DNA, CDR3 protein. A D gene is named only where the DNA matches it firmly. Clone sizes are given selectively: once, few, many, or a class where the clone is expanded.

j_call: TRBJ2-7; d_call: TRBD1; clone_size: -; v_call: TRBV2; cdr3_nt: TGTGCCAGCAGTCCGGGACAGGGAATCCACGAGCAGTACTTC; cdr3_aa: CASSPGQGIHEQYF
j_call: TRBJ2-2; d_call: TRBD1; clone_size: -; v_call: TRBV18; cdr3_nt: TGTGCCAGCTCACTGGGACAGGGGAACACCGGGGAGCTGTTTTTT; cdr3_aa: CASSLGQGNTGELFF
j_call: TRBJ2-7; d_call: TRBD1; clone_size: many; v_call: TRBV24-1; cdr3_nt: TGTGCCACCAGTGAAAGGGACAGTTGGTACGAGCAGTACTTC; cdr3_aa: CATSERDSWYEQYF
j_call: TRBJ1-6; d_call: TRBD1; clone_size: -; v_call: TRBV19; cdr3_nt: TGTGCCAGTAGTCCTTTTCGGGGGACAGTTAATTCACCCCTCCACTTT; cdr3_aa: CASSPFRGTVNSPLHF
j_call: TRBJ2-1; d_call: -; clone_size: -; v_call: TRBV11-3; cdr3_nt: TGTGCCAGCAGCTTAAATCAATTGGGTGGCGGTGAGCAGTTCTTC; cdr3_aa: CASSLNQLGGGEQFF
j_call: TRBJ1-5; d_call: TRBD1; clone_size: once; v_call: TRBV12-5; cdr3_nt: TGTGCTACCCAGACAGGGTGGACTCAGCCCCAGCATTTT; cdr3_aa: CATQTGWTQPQHF
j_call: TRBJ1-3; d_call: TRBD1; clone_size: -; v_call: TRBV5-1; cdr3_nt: TGCGCCAGCAGCTTGGGCCGACAGGGGGCGGTGGACACCATATATTTT; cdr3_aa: CASSLGRQGAVDTIYF
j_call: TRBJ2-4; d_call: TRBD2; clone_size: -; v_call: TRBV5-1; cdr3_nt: TGCGCCAGCAGCTCCCTAGCGGGGGGGCCCAAAAACATTCAGTACTTC; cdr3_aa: CASSSLAGGPKNIQYF
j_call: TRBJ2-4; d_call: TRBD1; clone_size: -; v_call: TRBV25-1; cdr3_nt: TGTGCCAGCAGAGGACAGGGGACGGGCATTCAGTACTTC; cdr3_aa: CASRGQGTGIQYF
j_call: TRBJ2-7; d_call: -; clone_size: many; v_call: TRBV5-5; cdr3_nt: TGTGCCAGCAGCTTGCAGGGGAGCGGGACGGACACCTACGAGCAGTACTTC; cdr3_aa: CASSLQGSGTDTYEQYF
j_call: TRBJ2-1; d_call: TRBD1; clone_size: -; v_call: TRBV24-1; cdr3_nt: TGTGCCACCAGCCCCACCCCCGGGACAGCCTCCTACAATGAGCAGTTCTTC; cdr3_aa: CATSPTPGTASYNEQFF
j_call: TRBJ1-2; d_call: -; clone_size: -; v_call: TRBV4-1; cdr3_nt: TGCGCCAGCAGCCAAGATCAGAGGGGCGGACTTAACTATGGCTACACCTTC; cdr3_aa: CASSQDQRGGLNYGYTF
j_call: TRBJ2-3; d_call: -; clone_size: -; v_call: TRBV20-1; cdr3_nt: TGCAGTGCTAGGGTCAGGGAGACGCAGTATTTT; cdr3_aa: CSARVRETQYF
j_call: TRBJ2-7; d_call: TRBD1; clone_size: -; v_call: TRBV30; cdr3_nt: TGTGCCTGGCGGGGACAGGGTCTCACCTACGAGCAGTACTTC; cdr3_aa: CAWRGQGLTYEQYF
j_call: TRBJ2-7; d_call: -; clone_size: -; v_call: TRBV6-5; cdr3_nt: TGTGCCAGCAGTTACGGGGTTAGGACCTACGAGCAGTACTTC; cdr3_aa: CASSYGVRTYEQYF
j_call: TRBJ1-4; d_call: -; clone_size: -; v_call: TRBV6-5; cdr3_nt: TGTGCCAGCAAACAACAGGCAACTAATGAAAAACTGTTTTTT; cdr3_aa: CASKQQATNEKLFF
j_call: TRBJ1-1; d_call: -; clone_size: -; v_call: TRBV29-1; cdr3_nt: TGCAGCGTTGTCCGAATGTGGGACGGAGCTTTCTTT; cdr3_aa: CSVVRMWDGAFF
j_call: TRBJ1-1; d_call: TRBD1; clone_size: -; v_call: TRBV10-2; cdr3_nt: TGCGCCAGCATCGGACAGGGGACGGTGAACACTGAAGCTTTCTTT; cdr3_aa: CASIGQGTVNTEAFF